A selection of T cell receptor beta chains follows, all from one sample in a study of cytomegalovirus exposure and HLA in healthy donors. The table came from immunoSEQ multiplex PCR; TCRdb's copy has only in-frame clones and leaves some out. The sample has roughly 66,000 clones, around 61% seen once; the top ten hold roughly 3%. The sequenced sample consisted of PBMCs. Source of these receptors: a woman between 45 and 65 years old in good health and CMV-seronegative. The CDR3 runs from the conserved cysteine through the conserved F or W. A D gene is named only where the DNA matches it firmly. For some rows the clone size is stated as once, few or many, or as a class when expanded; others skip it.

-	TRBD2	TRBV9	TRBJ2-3	TGTGCCAGCAGCGAAATGGGACTAGCGGGAGCAGATACGCAGTATTTT	CASSEMGLAGADTQYF
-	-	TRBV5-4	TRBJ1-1	TGTGCCAGCAGCCCCCAGGGGTGGACTGAAGCTTTCTTT	CASSPQGWTEAFF
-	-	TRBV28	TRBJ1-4	TGTGCCAGCCCGCCCCGAGACTCCACCGAAGCTAATGAAAAACTGTTTTTT	CASPPRDSTEANEKLFF
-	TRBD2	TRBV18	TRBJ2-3	TGTGCCAGCTCACCCATAGCGGGAGCAAGGGATACGCAGTATTTT	CASSPIAGARDTQYF
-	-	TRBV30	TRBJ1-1	TGTGTCTGGAGTGTCGGGGGATATTTAGCCCTGAACACTGAAGCTTTCTTT	CVWSVGGYLALNTEAFF
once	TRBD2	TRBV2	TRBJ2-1	TGTGCCAGCAGTGAAAATAGCGGGGGGAAGAATGAGCAGTTCTTC	CASSENSGGKNEQFF
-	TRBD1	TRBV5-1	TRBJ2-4	TGCGCCAGCAGCTGGGGACAGGGGGGCATTCAGTACTTC	CASSWGQGGIQYF
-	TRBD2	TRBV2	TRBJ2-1	TGTGCCAGCAGGGAGACTAGCGGGAGGGCTGGTGAGCAGTTCTTC	CASRETSGRAGEQFF
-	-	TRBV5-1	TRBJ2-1	TGCGCCAGCAGCTTTCAGCGGCACAATGAGCAGTTCTTC	CASSFQRHNEQFF
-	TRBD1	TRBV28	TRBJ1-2	TGTGCCAGCACGGGTGGGACAGGGGTCCAGGGCTACACCTTC	CASTGGTGVQGYTF
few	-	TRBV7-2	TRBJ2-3	TGTGCCAGCAGCTCCCCGCCGGGGACAGATACGCAGTATTTT	CASSSPPGTDTQYF
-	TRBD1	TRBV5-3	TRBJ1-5	TGTGCCAGAAGCAATAAGGACAGGGCTAGACTTGGGCGGCGGTCCAAGCATGGCAATCAGCCCCAGCATTTT	CARSNKDRARLGRRSKHGNQPQHF
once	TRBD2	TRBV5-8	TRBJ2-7	TGTGCCAGCAGCTCGGGACTAGCGGGAGGTTACGAGCAGTACTTC	CASSSGLAGGYEQYF
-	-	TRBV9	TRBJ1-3	TGTGCCAGCAGCGTAGGAGACTTTCGACCCTCTGGAAACACCATATATTTT	CASSVGDFRPSGNTIYF
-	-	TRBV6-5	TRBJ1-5	TGTGCCAGCAGTTACCAGGGGCCCAATCAGCCCCAGCATTTT	CASSYQGPNQPQHF
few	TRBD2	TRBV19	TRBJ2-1	TGTGCCAGTAGTACGGGACTAGCGGGAGCCTACAATGAGCAGTTCTTC	CASSTGLAGAYNEQFF
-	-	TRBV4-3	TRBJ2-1	TGCGCCAGCAGCCAAGTCTTAGGCGCAGGCGGGGCGGGCTACAATGAGCAGTTCTTC	CASSQVLGAGGAGYNEQFF
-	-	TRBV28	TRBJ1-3	TGTGCCAGCACTGACACCGGAAACACCATATATTTT	CASTDTGNTIYF
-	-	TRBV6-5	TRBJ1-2	TGTGCCAGCAGATCGACAGTGACCTATGGCTACACCTTC	CASRSTVTYGYTF
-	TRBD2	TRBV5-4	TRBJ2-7	TGTGCCAGCAGCCCGTCCCTGACTAGCGGAAAATACGAGCAGTACTTC	CASSPSLTSGKYEQYF
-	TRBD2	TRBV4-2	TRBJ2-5	TGTGCCAGCAGTTCGACTAGCAGCCAAGAGACCCAGTACTTC	CASSSTSSQETQYF
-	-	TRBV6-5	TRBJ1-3	TGTGCCAGCAAAACAGGAGACTCTGGAAACACCATATATTTT	CASKTGDSGNTIYF
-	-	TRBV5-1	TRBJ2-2	TGCGCCAGCAGCTTGGCCGAGGTTCTCACCGGGGAGCTGTTTTTT	CASSLAEVLTGELFF
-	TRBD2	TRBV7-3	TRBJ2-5	TGTGCCAGCAGGCCTAGCGGCCAAGAGACCCAGTACTTC	CASRPSGQETQYF
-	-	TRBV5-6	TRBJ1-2	TGTGCCAGCAGCGTAAACAGGGCTGGGGGCTACACCTTC	CASSVNRAGGYTF
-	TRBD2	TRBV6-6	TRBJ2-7	TGTGCCAGCAGTCGGACTAGCGGGGAGTACGAGCAGTACTTC	CASSRTSGEYEQYF
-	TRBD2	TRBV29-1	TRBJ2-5	TGCAGCGTTGGGGATCGGACTAGCGGACCCACGACGAAGGGGACCCAGTACTTC	CSVGDRTSGPTTKGTQYF
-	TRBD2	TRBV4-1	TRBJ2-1	TGCGCCAGCAGCCAAGACCCTAGCGGGAGCTCCTACAATGAGCAGTTCTTC	CASSQDPSGSSYNEQFF
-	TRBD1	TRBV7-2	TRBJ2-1	TGTGCCAGCAGCCCCTGGACAGGGGGGCACAATGAGCAGTTCTTC	CASSPWTGGHNEQFF
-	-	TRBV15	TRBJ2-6	TGTGCCACCAGCATCCAGGGTGGCAACGTCCTGACTTTC	CATSIQGGNVLTF
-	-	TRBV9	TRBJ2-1	TGTGCCAGCAGCGTAGTTGGGGCGTCCGAGCAGTTCTTC	CASSVVGASEQFF
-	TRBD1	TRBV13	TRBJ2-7	TGTGCCAGCAGCTTAGGCCAAGGGGGCGTCCTGGCCTACGAGCAGTACTTC	CASSLGQGGVLAYEQYF
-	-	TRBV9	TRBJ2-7	TGTGCCAGCAGCATGGCGGGTCGCCTTCCCTACGAGCAGTACTTC	CASSMAGRLPYEQYF
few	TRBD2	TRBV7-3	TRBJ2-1	TGTGCCAGCAGCCCGCAGTCCTTAGCGGGAGGACACAATGAGCAGTTCTTC	CASSPQSLAGGHNEQFF
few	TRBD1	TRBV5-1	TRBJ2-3	TGCGCCAGCAGCCCACAGGGGGATACGCAGTATTTT	CASSPQGDTQYF
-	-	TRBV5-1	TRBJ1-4	TGCGCCAGCAGCTCAGGGGCAACTAATGAAAAACTGTTTTTT	CASSSGATNEKLFF
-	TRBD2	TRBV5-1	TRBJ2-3	TGCGCCAGCAAGGCCGGGACTAGCGGTACAGATACGCAGTATTTT	CASKAGTSGTDTQYF
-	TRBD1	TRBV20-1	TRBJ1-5	TGCAGTGGAGGACAGGGAACGGCCCAGCATTTT	CSGGQGTAQHF
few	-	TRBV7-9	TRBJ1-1	TGTGCCAGCAGCGTAGGGTCGCGGTTAGCTTTCTTT	CASSVGSRLAFF
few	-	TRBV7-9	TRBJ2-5	TGTGCCAGCAGCTTCACTCCGGAGACCCAGTACTTC	CASSFTPETQYF
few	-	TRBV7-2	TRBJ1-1	TGTGTCACAGGATCGAACACTGAAGCTTTCTTT	CVTGSNTEAFF
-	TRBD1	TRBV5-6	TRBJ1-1	TGTGCCAGCAGCGGGACGACAGGGGGCGCGAATTGGGACACTGAAGCTTTCTTT	CASSGTTGGANWDTEAFF
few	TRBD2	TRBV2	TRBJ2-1	TGTGCCAGCAGTGGACTAGCGGGGGGGGGCAATGAGCAGTTCTTC	CASSGLAGGGNEQFF
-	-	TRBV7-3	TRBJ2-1	TGTGCCAGCAGCCGGCGGGGGCCATCCTACAATGAGCAGTTCTTC	CASSRRGPSYNEQFF
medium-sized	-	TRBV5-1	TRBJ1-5	TGCGCCAGCAGCTTGGGGGCCAGGGAGGATCAGCCCCAGCATTTT	CASSLGAREDQPQHF
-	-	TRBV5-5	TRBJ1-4	TGTGCCAGCAGCTTGGCCGCAGGCAGGGCTTCTGAAAAACTGTTTTTT	CASSLAAGRASEKLFF
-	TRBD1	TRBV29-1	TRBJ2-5	TGCAGCGTTGGGGCGGACAGGGGCCTCTGGGAGACCCAGTACTTC	CSVGADRGLWETQYF
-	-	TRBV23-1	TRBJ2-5	TGCGCCAGCAGTCAGACCGACAGGCAAAGTGGACAGACCCAGTACTTC	CASSQTDRQSGQTQYF
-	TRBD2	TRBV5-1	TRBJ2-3	TGCGCCAGCAGCTCATTAATAGCGGGACGCACAGATACGCAGTATTTT	CASSSLIAGRTDTQYF